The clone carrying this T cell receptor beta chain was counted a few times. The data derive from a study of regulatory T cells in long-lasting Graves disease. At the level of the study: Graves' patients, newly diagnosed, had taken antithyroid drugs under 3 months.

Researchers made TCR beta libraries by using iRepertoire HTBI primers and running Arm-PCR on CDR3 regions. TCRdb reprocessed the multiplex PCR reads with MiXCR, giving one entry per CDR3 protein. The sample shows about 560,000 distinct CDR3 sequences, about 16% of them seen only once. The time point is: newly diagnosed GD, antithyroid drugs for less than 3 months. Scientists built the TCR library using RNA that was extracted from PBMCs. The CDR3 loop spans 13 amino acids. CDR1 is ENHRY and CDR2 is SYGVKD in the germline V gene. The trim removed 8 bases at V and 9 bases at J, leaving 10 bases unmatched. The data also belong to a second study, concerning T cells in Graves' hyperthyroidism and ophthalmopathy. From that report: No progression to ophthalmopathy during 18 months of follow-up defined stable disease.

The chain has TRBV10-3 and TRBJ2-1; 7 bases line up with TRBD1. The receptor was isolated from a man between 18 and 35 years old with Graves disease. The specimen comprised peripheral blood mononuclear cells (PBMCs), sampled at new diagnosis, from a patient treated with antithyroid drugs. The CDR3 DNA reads TGTGCCATCGGGACAGACTCTAAGAGTGAGCAGTTCTTC. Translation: CAIGTDSKSEQFF.